The 13 T cell receptor beta chains given below trace back to one sample, sequenced in a study of cytomegalovirus exposure and HLA in healthy donors. TCRdb keeps only in-frame clones here, not all; method: immunoSEQ multiplex PCR. Found here are 150,000 to 200,000 clones, about four fifths of them singletons; the top ten hold less than 9%. The sequenced sample was PBMCs. Receptor source: a man between 18 and 29 years old in good health and CMV-seropositive.

The chain joins TRBV28 to TRBJ1-1; 8 bases align to TRBD1. CDR3 size: 15 residues. With 5 bases clipped from V and 6 bases from J, the junction kept 11 bases outside the gene matches. Germline CDR1 and CDR2: MDHEN and SYDVKM. The CDR3 region has the DNA TGTGCCAGCAGTAAACGGACAGGGATGGGTTCTGAAGCTTTCTTT. This translates into CASSKRTGMGSEAFF.

The V and J genes are TRBV5-4 and TRBJ2-4; 10 bases agree with TRBD1. CDR3 length: 16 amino acids. V lost 5 bases, J lost 1 base, and 6 bases stayed unmatched. Germline lookup yields CDR1 SGHNT and CDR2 YYREEE (reference sequence). The CDR3 sequence is CASSIPGQGAKNIQYF. The DNA of the CDR3 is TGTGCCAGCAGTATCCCGGGACAGGGGGCCAAAAACATTCAGTACTTC.

The V call is TRBV6-1, the J call TRBJ2-5; 8 nucleotides align to TRBD1. V gave up 4 bases and J gave up 4 bases; unmatched junction bases: 8. This CDR3 is built from 15 residues. Germline V CDR1 and CDR2: MNHNS, SASEGT. CDR3 protein: CASSAQGAGGETQYF. As DNA, the CDR3 is TGTGCCAGCAGTGCCCAGGGGGCAGGTGGAGAGACCCAGTACTTC.

The J gene is TRBJ2-5, the V gene TRBV2; 8 nucleotides align to TRBD2. Germline V gene sequence: CDR1 SNHLY, CDR2 FYNNEI. The CDR3 sequence is 16 residues long. The ends lost 1 base at V and 6 bases at J; junction bases unmatched: 10. CDR3 region: CASSEGGTGGEKTQYF. The CDR3 nucleotides are TGTGCCAGCAGTGAAGGGGGAACCGGGGGGGAGAAGACCCAGTACTTC.

The chain carries TRBV4-3 and TRBJ2-4; 11 bases are a match to TRBD2. In germline, CDR1 is LGHNA, CDR2 YSLEER. With V trimmed by 1 base and J by 1 base, 9 bases remained unmatched. The CDR3 is made up of 19 amino acids. The CDR3 sequence: CASSQVGASGRFAKNIQYF. The CDR3 DNA reads TGCGCCAGCAGCCAAGTGGGGGCTAGCGGGAGGTTCGCCAAAAACATTCAGTACTTC.

The J gene is TRBJ2-1, the V gene TRBV6-5, with 9 nucleotides matching TRBD2. Germline trimming cut 6 bases from V and 4 bases from J; bases unmatched to any gene: 7. Germline V gene sequence: CDR1 MNHEY, CDR2 SVGAGI. CDR3 length: 15 residues. CDR3 sequence: CASRPYLAGYNEQFF. In DNA, the CDR3 is TGTGCCAGCAGACCCTACCTAGCGGGGTACAATGAGCAGTTCTTC.

The chain combines TRBV7-8 with TRBJ1-4; D may be TRBD1 (5 bases). This CDR3 has 15 residues. V was trimmed by 3 bases and J by 8 bases, leaving 16 bases between them. Germline V gives CDR1 SGHVS, CDR2 FQNEAQ. CDR3 DNA sequence: TGTGCCAGCAGCTTCATTACGGACAATCGGGAAAAACTGTTTTTT. Protein: CASSFITDNREKLFF.

This clone was observed a single time. The V call is TRBV5-1, the J call TRBJ2-1, with 7 bases lining up with TRBD2. Germline values: CDR1 SGHRS, CDR2 YFSETQ. V lost 1 base to trimming and J lost 2 bases; unmatched junction nucleotides: 6. The CDR3 length is 16 residues. This chain's CDR3 is CASSLRASGPYNEQFF. CDR3 sequence (DNA): TGCGCCAGCAGCTTGAGGGCTAGCGGTCCCTACAATGAGCAGTTCTTC.

V usage is TRBV14 and J usage is TRBJ2-7; maybe TRBD2 (5 bases). Trimming removed 0 bases from V and 2 bases from J, with 5 bases in between. This CDR3 is 13 amino acids long. CDR1 is SGHDN and CDR2 is FVKESK in the germline V gene. In DNA form, the CDR3 reads TGTGCCAGCAGCCAAGACGGGGCCTACGAGCAGTACTTC. Protein: CASSQDGAYEQYF.

The CDR3 region is CASSLWDRGGLNTEAFF. The CDR3 DNA reads TGTGCCAGCAGTTTATGGGACAGGGGTGGGTTGAACACTGAAGCTTTCTTT. The gene calls are TRBV28 and TRBJ1-1; 9 bases map to TRBD1. This CDR3 has 17 residues. V was pared by 0 bases and J by 0 bases, with 5 bases of the junction left unmatched. Germline loops: CDR1 MDHEN, CDR2 SYDVKM.

In its sample, this clone was seen many times. The chain links TRBV4-3 to TRBJ2-1; 8 positions match TRBD2. The CDR3 contains 11 residues. CDR1 and CDR2 (germline): LGHNA, YSLEER. The ends lost 4 bases at V and 15 bases at J; junction bases unmatched: 5. CDR3: CASSPGTRLFF. CDR3 bases: TGCGCCAGCAGCCCAGGGACTAGATTGTTCTTC.

The chain has TRBV11-1 and TRBJ2-1; a weak D match, TRBD1 (5 bases). V lost 7 bases, J lost 10 bases, and 23 bases lay in between. Germline loops: CDR1 SGHAT, CDR2 FQDESV (reference sequence). The CDR3 is 15 residues long. CDR3 in amino acids: CASTSSQGRQGEQFF. CDR3 DNA: TGTGCCAGCACATCTAGTCAGGGCCGCCAAGGGGAGCAGTTCTTC.

The chain uses TRBV18 and TRBJ2-2; TRBD1 matches 10 bases. CDR1 is KGHSH, CDR2 LQKENI, per germline. J lost 2 bases, V lost 6 bases, and 6 bases had no gene match. The CDR3 totals 16 residues. Written as DNA, the CDR3 is TGTGCCAGCTCCGAAGGGACAGGGGAAAACACCGGGGAGCTGTTTTTT. Translated, it gives CASSEGTGENTGELFF.